One sample yielded the 29 T cell receptor beta chains listed below, sequenced in a study of shared clonotypes between healthy human individuals. Sequencing was performed with immunoSEQ multiplex PCR; in TCRdb, only in-frame clones are kept and a portion is missing. This sample yields about 510,000 clones, of which roughly 85% are seen a single time; under 15% belongs to the top ten. The source material was PBMCs. The source is a middle-aged woman in good health. Some clones in this sample may be carry-over from other donors' samples.

This chain joins TRBV27 and TRBJ2-7; no clear D gene. Trimming removed 4 bases from V and 3 bases from J, with 13 bases in between. The CDR3 extends over 14 amino acids. Germline CDR1 is MNHEY and CDR2 is SMNVEV (reference sequence). DNA for the CDR3: TGTGCCAGCAGTTCCATGAACCGGAGCTACGAGCAGTACTTC. As protein: CASSSMNRSYEQYF.

This chain joins TRBV7-9 and TRBJ2-5; D not resolved. This CDR3 is built from 15 residues. Trimming shortened V by 1 base and J by 4 bases, and 13 bases separated the two germline ends. Germline V gives CDR1 SEHNR, CDR2 FQNEAQ (reference sequence). CDR3 loop: CASSLVVGLGETQYF. CDR3 DNA sequence: TGTGCCAGCAGCTTAGTGGTAGGGTTGGGAGAGACCCAGTACTTC.

The rearrangement joins TRBV2 to TRBJ1-1; D ambiguous. Germline CDR1 SNHLY, CDR2 FYNNEI. The CDR3 extends over 14 amino acids. The V gene lost 3 bases and the J gene lost 3 bases, with 11 bases spanning the gap. In DNA form, the CDR3 reads TGTGCCAGCAGTGAGGCCGGGTCTTACACTGAAGCTTTCTTT. Amino acids: CASSEAGSYTEAFF.

This sequence joins TRBV4-2 and TRBJ1-1; TRBD1 matches at 7 bases. The germline V gene has CDR1 LGHNA and CDR2 YNFKEQ. The CDR3 consists of 15 residues. V shed 0 bases and J 4 bases; nucleotides not matched to a gene: 5. The CDR3 DNA follows: TGTGCCAGCAGCCAAGACAGGGGGGAAGGCACTGAAGCTTTCTTT. This gives the protein CASSQDRGEGTEAFF.

The V gene is TRBV6-4, the J gene TRBJ2-1; 9 bases line up with TRBD2. The V gene's germline CDR1 is MRHNA and CDR2 SNTAGT. The CDR3 extends over 17 amino acids. The V and J ends lost 3 bases and 1 base, in that order; junction bases with no gene match: 7. The CDR3 loop is CASSESAGGWSYNEQFF. CDR3 nucleotide sequence: TGTGCCAGCAGTGAGTCTGCGGGAGGGTGGTCCTACAATGAGCAGTTCTTC.

The CDR3 reads CSVETSGRGSVRTYEQYF. DNA for the CDR3: TGCAGCGTTGAAACGAGTGGCCGGGGCAGCGTAAGGACCTACGAGCAGTACTTC. The chain links TRBV29-1 to TRBJ2-7, with D possibly called TRBD1 or TRBD2 (5 bases each). Between the trimmed V and J ends, which lost 2 bases and 2 bases, there was a span of 25 bases. This CDR3 is 18 amino acids long. Germline CDR1 reads SQVTM; CDR2 reads ANQGSEA.

V is TRBV7-9 and J is TRBJ2-5; D tentatively reads TRBD1 or TRBD2 (5 bases each). Germline CDR1 SEHNR, CDR2 FQNEAQ (reference sequence). V was clipped by 4 bases and J by 2 bases, with 17 bases between them. The CDR3 consists of 16 residues. CDR3 residues: CASSYPMGRLQETQYF. CDR3 DNA: TGTGCCAGCAGCTACCCCATGGGACGGTTGCAAGAGACCCAGTACTTC. Drawing the rest from reference TRBV7-9 and TRBJ2-5, the complete variable domain is DTGVSQNPRHKITKRGQNVTFRCDPISEHNRLYWYRQTLGQGPEFLTYFQNEAQLEKSRLLSDRFSAERPKGSFSTLEIQRTEQGDSAMYLCASSYPMGRLQETQYFGPGTRLLVL.

With regard to this clone: Distinct nucleotide sequences in the sample also encode this CDR3. This chain connects TRBV28 to TRBJ1-1; maybe TRBD1 (5 bases). Germline assignment: CDR1 MDHEN and CDR2 SYDVKM. The CDR3 is made up of 12 amino acids. Trimming cost V 8 bases and J 0 bases, with 7 bases left between them. As DNA, the CDR3 is TGTGCCAGCGGGGGGGTGAACACTGAAGCTTTCTTT. Amino acids: CASGGVNTEAFF.

The chain recombines TRBV9 with TRBJ1-2, with D possibly TRBD1 on 6 matching bases. Trimming pared 4 bases from V and 6 bases from J, leaving 13 bases between. From germline, CDR1 is SGDLS and CDR2 YYNGEE. The CDR3 spans 13 residues. CDR3 residues: CASSFRTVHGYTF. CDR3 nucleotides: TGTGCCAGCAGCTTTCGGACAGTCCATGGCTACACCTTC.

This clone was observed a single time. This chain joins TRBV28 and TRBJ2-4, with 11 nucleotides matching TRBD2. The V segment lost 5 bases and the J segment 0 bases; nucleotides outside the gene matches: 9. Germline V gene lookup returns CDR1 MDHEN and CDR2 SYDVKM. The CDR3 sequence is 18 residues long. CDR3 bases: TGTGCCAGCAGTCCAACCGGGACTAGCGGTTTAGCCAAAAACATTCAGTACTTC. Protein: CASSPTGTSGLAKNIQYF.

This chain links TRBV9 with TRBJ2-3, with D possibly matching TRBD1 (6 bases). CDR3 length equals 16 residues. With 2 bases removed from V and 1 base from J, the gap between germline ends came to 14 bases. CDR1 and CDR2 (germline): SGDLS, YYNGEE. The CDR3 reads CASSVNLGAGTDTQYF. CDR3 nucleotide sequence: TGTGCCAGCAGCGTCAATTTGGGGGCAGGCACAGATACGCAGTATTTT.

Worth noting for this clone: Since a far larger clone is one base different, this is likely a read error. Other DNA sequences of this sample code for an identical CDR3. CDR3 coding DNA: TGTGCTAGCAGCCGTCTAGCTAACCAAGAGACCCAGTACTTC. This sequence encodes CASSRLANQETQYF. The rearrangement links TRBV11-1 to TRBJ2-5; tentative D call: TRBD2 (5 bases). The CDR3 runs 14 residues. The germline gives CDR1 SGHAT, CDR2 FQDESV (reference sequence).

V is TRBV27 and J is TRBJ1-2; the match to TRBD1 covers 7 bases. The CDR3 totals 14 residues. Losses at the gene ends were 4 bases for V and 6 bases for J; bases not matched to a gene: 8. Germline V CDR1 and CDR2: MNHEY, SMNVEV (reference sequence). The CDR3 here is CASSYRQGVDGYTF. Written as DNA, the CDR3 is TGTGCCAGCAGTTACCGACAGGGTGTCGATGGCTACACCTTC.

This clone was detected only a few times. The chain recombines TRBV19 with TRBJ2-1; TRBD2 matches 8 bases. CDR3 length: 15 amino acids. The junction had 3 bases not matched to a gene; V was cut back by 3 bases and J by 2 bases. Germline lookup yields CDR1 LNHDA and CDR2 SQIVND (reference sequence). The CDR3 DNA is TGTGCCAGTAGTATGTACGGGAGGGCCTACAATGAGCAGTTCTTC. It encodes CASSMYGRAYNEQFF.

The chain uses TRBV27 and TRBJ2-3, with unresolved D. This CDR3 has 15 residues. Germline CDR1 and CDR2: MNHEY and SMNVEV (reference sequence). V shed 5 bases and J shed 4 bases, with 16 bases lying between them. The CDR3 bases are TGTGCCAGCAGTGATTCTATTCTCGGGTCAGATACGCAGTATTTT. Protein: CASSDSILGSDTQYF.

The chain uses TRBV27 and TRBJ2-2; the D is unclear. Per germline, CDR1 MNHEY and CDR2 SMNVEV (reference sequence). The germline V and J ends were trimmed by 1 base and 6 bases, with 18 bases remaining between them. The CDR3 sequence is 17 residues long. CDR3 residues: CASSLFALYDGAGELFF. DNA of the CDR3: TGTGCCAGCAGTTTATTTGCCCTCTATGATGGGGCCGGGGAGCTGTTTTTT.

This clone has more than one count but fewer than ten. The chain combines TRBV10-2 with TRBJ1-5; D remains unclear. Germline CDR1 WSHSY, CDR2 SAAADI. V was shortened by 6 bases and J by 5 bases, with 14 bases between the two germline ends. The CDR3 length is 14 residues. CDR3: CASRWGDSDQPQHF. For the CDR3, the DNA is TGCGCCAGCAGGTGGGGTGATTCAGATCAGCCCCAGCATTTT.

The chain combines TRBV6-1 with TRBJ1-5; D is unclear. V lost 3 bases and J 0 bases, leaving 6 bases between the germline ends. This CDR3 has 14 residues. Germline V lookup: CDR1 MNHNS, CDR2 SASEGT. CDR3 DNA: TGTGCCAGCAGTGAGGGGTATAGCAATCAGCCCCAGCATTTT. This codes for CASSEGYSNQPQHF.

The chain employs TRBV6-6 and TRBJ2-5; no clear D gene. The germline CDR1 and CDR2 sequences are MNHNY and SVGAGI (reference sequence). CDR3 length equals 14 residues. Trimming removed 2 bases from V and 1 base from J, with 8 bases in between. CDR3 DNA: TGTGCCAGCAGTTACCCGGGCCCCCAAGAGACCCAGTACTTC. Its translation is CASSYPGPQETQYF.

The V and J genes are TRBV9 and TRBJ2-2, with TRBD2 as a possible D gene (6 bases). V was pared by 3 bases and J by 6 bases, with 9 bases between. Germline assignment: CDR1 SGDLS and CDR2 YYNGEE. The CDR3 is 13 residues long. CDR3 protein: CASSAGLSGELFF. The CDR3 nucleotides read TGTGCCAGCAGCGCCGGACTATCCGGGGAGCTGTTTTTT.

The chain employs TRBV6-1 and TRBJ2-1; D tentatively reads TRBD1 or TRBD2 (5 bases each). Germline values: CDR1 MNHNS, CDR2 SASEGT. Trimming cost V 9 bases and J 9 bases, with 18 bases left between them. The CDR3 has 13 residues. DNA for the CDR3: TGTGCCAGTAAAAGGGACCACGGGGTTGAGCAGTTCTTC. Amino acids: CASKRDHGVEQFF.

V usage is TRBV28 and J usage is TRBJ2-7; the match to TRBD2 covers 9 bases. CDR1 MDHEN and CDR2 SYDVKM come from the germline V gene. CDR3 length: 16 residues. With 5 bases clipped from V and 4 bases from J, the junction kept 12 bases outside the gene matches. For the CDR3, the DNA is TGTGCCAGCAGTATTCCAAGCGGGAGGAGTCCTTACGAGCAGTACTTC. Its protein product is CASSIPSGRSPYEQYF.

The rearrangement uses TRBV28 and TRBJ1-1; TRBD1 is a possible D gene (6 bases). Trimming took off 2 bases at V and 5 bases at J, with 12 bases between the two ends. CDR1 and CDR2 from the germline V gene are MDHEN and SYDVKM. The CDR3 contains 14 residues. The chain's CDR3 is CASSLPLGTTEAFF. DNA for the CDR3: TGTGCCAGCAGTTTACCCCTCGGGACAACTGAAGCTTTCTTT.

The V gene is TRBV19, the J gene TRBJ2-5; D is possibly TRBD1 or TRBD2 (5 bases each). The V gene lost 5 bases and the J gene lost 2 bases, with 12 bases spanning the gap. The length of the CDR3 is 14 residues. CDR1 and CDR2 (germline): LNHDA, SQIVND (reference sequence). CDR3 sequence (DNA): TGTGCCAGTAGTGCAAGGGACCGTCAAGAGACCCAGTACTTC. Its translation: CASSARDRQETQYF.

V is TRBV30 and J is TRBJ2-5; the D call may be TRBD1 or TRBD2 (5 bases each). Germline CDR1 is GTSNPN and CDR2 is SVGIG (reference sequence). The CDR3 totals 11 residues. Trimming cost V 8 bases and J 5 bases, with 12 bases left between them. CDR3 DNA sequence: TGTGCCCAGAAGAGGGACGAGACCCAGTACTTC. Translating it yields CAQKRDETQYF.

This clone was recorded once. The chain combines TRBV5-1 with TRBJ2-3; tentative D call: TRBD1 (5 bases). CDR3 length: 16 amino acids. From germline, CDR1 is SGHRS and CDR2 YFSETQ. V gave up 0 bases and J gave up 2 bases, with 13 bases separating them. CDR3 region: CASSLAMGQNTDTQYF. CDR3 in DNA: TGCGCCAGCAGCTTGGCCATGGGGCAGAACACAGATACGCAGTATTTT. The complete variable domain, with remaining parts taken from reference TRBV5-1 and TRBJ2-3, reads KAGVTQTPRYLIKTRGQQVTLSCSPISGHRSVSWYQQTPGQGLQFLFEYFSETQRNKGNFPGRFSGRQFSNSRSEMNVSTLELGDSALYLCASSLAMGQNTDTQYFGPGTRLTVL.

The chain is built from TRBV19 and TRBJ1-2; D not resolved. Trimming pared 8 bases from V and 4 bases from J, leaving 11 bases between. Germline CDR1 and CDR2: LNHDA and SQIVND (reference sequence). The CDR3 sequence is 12 residues long. The DNA for the CDR3 is TGTGCCAGTGTCGATTTCACCTATGGCTACACCTTC. This gives the protein CASVDFTYGYTF.

This chain joins TRBV28 and TRBJ1-2; D gene unclear. The V and J ends lost 8 bases and 4 bases respectively, with 14 bases between them. CDR1 and CDR2 (germline): MDHEN, SYDVKM. The CDR3 runs to 13 residues. The CDR3 sequence: CASGDPGGYGYTF. The CDR3 DNA reads TGTGCCAGCGGCGACCCGGGCGGCTATGGCTACACCTTC.

This clone was counted a single time. This rearrangement joins TRBV5-1 to TRBJ2-1, with 9 bases matching TRBD2. J gave up 9 bases and V 0 bases, and 10 bases lay outside the gene matches. This CDR3 region has 16 residues. Germline V CDR1 and CDR2: SGHRS, YFSETQ. The CDR3: CASSLAGGRALGEQFF. CDR3 DNA sequence: TGCGCCAGCAGCTTGGCCGGCGGGAGGGCCTTAGGTGAGCAGTTCTTC.